This T cell receptor (beta chain) came from a study of CXCR3-negative and CXCR3-positive naive CD8 T cells (dated by TCRdb to the late 2010s). Concerning the study at large: In total, roughly 150 million TRB reads were obtained, or roughly 1.5 +/- 0.3 million reads per library. Data from roughly twelve donors, pooled across two independent experiments, went into the diversity and physicochemical repertoire analyses. The TRBV-TRBJ cluster analysis covered naive subsets from 5 donors and memory cells from 3 donors. The research as a whole found: CXCR3 expression partially decreased after cryopreservation, so most assays used freshly isolated PBMCs. Because surface CD5, which has been linked to self-reactivity in mice, was comparable between naive subsets, TCR interaction strength was also inferred from TRB CDR3 physicochemical properties. Similar TRBV-TRBJ usage was shown by naive CXCR3-negative and CXCR3-positive cells from the same donor, whereas distinct patterns were shown by memory cells. Both naive subsets had comparably high repertoire diversity, while memory CD8+ T cells had much lower repertoire diversity.

CDR1 LNHDA and CDR2 SQIVND were looked up in the germline V gene (reference sequence). Including the terminal cysteine and phenylalanine, the CDR3 comprises 15 residues. DNA for this receptor is not on file. Data came from a NextSeq 550. The Human TCR Profiling Kit (MiLaboratory) was used to prepare UMI-labeled 5' RACE TRB cDNA libraries. The full amount of extracted RNA was used for cDNA synthesis, and the full amount of resulting cDNA was used for PCR amplification. Libraries were prepared in parallel with an identical number of PCR cycles. In the source study's methods: MIGEC and MiXCR extracted about 50,000 +/- 9,200 unique UMI-labeled TRB cDNA molecules per library, requiring at least two reads per UMI. An average of approximately 40,000 +/- 10,000 functional in-frame TRB CDR3 nucleotide clonotypes without stop codons was found per library. After each sample was downsampled to 5000 UMI-labeled TRB molecules, VDJtools was used to calculate diversity metrics such as normalized Shannon-Wiener and Chao1. VDJtools was used to calculate clonotype-size-weighted physicochemical properties of the central five CDR3 residues, namely interaction energy, strength, volume and Kidera factor 4. Once TCRdb had reprocessed the reads, it stored one entry per CDR3 protein sequence and supplied no DNA. The V and J calls shown here were made by TCRdb, not taken from the authors' results. The table held for this sample gives about 48,000 distinct CDR3 sequences. Approximately 15% of the sample belongs to the ten largest clones.

Each CD8+ T cell subset was flow-sorted in triplicate, with roughly 300,000 cells per subset placed directly into RLT lysis buffer. Peripheral blood mononuclear cells were isolated from buffy coats using standard density gradient centrifugation. Total RNA was extracted from sorted cells with an RNeasy Mini Kit. About this clonotype: It lacks a known antigen.

The chain links TRBV19 with TRBJ2-7; lacking DNA, the TRBD2 call made by TCRdb goes unchecked. Material: memory CD8+ T cells from blood. The cell subset or site label for this specimen denotes: conventional CD8+ memory T cells (TMEM), sorted as controls. This clonotype originated in a human donor in good health. Some clones in this sample may be carry-over from other donors' samples. Here the CDR3 is given as CASSITLAGSYEQYF.